A single T cell receptor (beta chain) is shown here with its context. The data were obtained in a study of blood T cell repertoires in COVID-19. Background on the study: COVID-19 samples collected from the United States, Italy and Spain covered acute and convalescent phases. Sources were T cells, B-cell-depleted T cells, or PBMCs; the material itself was cDNA or gDNA.

In the authors' workflow: Reference gene primer amplification yielded estimated nucleated cell counts. Some clones are missing from TCRdb's copy, which holds only in-frame ones; the method was immunoSEQ multiplex PCR. D and trimming were read from the DNA, whereas the V and J calls and clone size are those reported in that table. The table records 35,000 to 45,000 clones, around 86% of them present only once. Specimen: peripheral blood. This sequence was found in a human donor in a cohort sampled during active COVID-19.

The CDR3 sequence: CASSYSRDSYEQYF. In DNA form, the CDR3 reads TGTGCCAGCAGTTACTCGAGAGATTCCTACGAGCAGTACTTC. The chain is built from TRBV6-5 and TRBJ2-7; D not certain. V dropped 0 bases and J dropped 1 base, with 7 bases sitting between them. The CDR3 contains 14 residues. Germline CDR1 is MNHEY and CDR2 is SVGAGI.